The 28 T cell receptor beta chains presented below share a single source sample, sequenced in a study of T-cell reconstitution after alpha-beta-depleted transplantation in children. Unique molecular identifiers were used to barcode this TCRbeta library. Via MiXCR, TCRdb re-called the PCR reads, giving one row per CDR3 protein. The repertoire holds 170,000 or so distinct CDR3 sequences, with about 6.4% as singletons. Sequences were derived from PBMCs from the stem cell graft donor, sampled from the stem cell graft. These receptor sequences come from a human donor who donated a stem cell graft to a child with Wiskott-Aldrich syndrome.

This clonotype was counted at least ten times. This chain links TRBV7-2 with TRBJ1-5, with D unresolved. Trimming took off 5 bases at V and 7 bases at J, with 12 bases between the two ends. The CDR3 is 13 amino acids. Germline CDR1 SGHTA, CDR2 FQGNSA. The CDR3 DNA reads TGTGCCAGCAGCGTGAGCGCGGACCAGCCCCAGCATTTT. Its translation is CASSVSADQPQHF.

This clonotype has just a few counts. An end of the junction does not agree with germline; a read error may underlie this. This sequence joins TRBV6-2 or TRBV6-3 and TRBJ2-7; possibly TRBD1 for D (6 bases). Looked up from germline, CDR1 is MNHEY and CDR2 is SVGEGT. The CDR3 consists of 17 residues. The CDR3, as DNA: TGTGCCAACAGTTATTCGATCCGGGACAAAAGGACCTACGAGCAGTACTTC. Amino acid sequence: CANSYSIRDKRTYEQYF.

Many counts were recorded for this clonotype. The chain carries TRBV6-1 and TRBJ2-1; no firm D call. The ends were cut back, 10 bases at V and 7 bases at J, with 20 bases in the middle. CDR1 and CDR2 (germline): MNHNS, SASEGT. CDR3 size: 14 residues. CDR3 protein: CATRFDPVKNEQFF. The CDR3 nucleotides are TGTGCCACCCGATTCGACCCGGTAAAGAATGAGCAGTTCTTC.

This clonotype was observed at least ten times. The chain employs TRBV5-1 and TRBJ2-1; possible D gene TRBD1, 6 bases. The V gene lost 2 bases and the J gene lost 8 bases, with 23 bases spanning the gap. The CDR3 runs 17 residues. The germline V gene has CDR1 SGHRS and CDR2 YFSETQ. CDR3 sequence reads: CASSFDELYRDKDEQFF. CDR3 nucleotide sequence: TGCGCCAGCAGCTTCGATGAATTATACAGGGATAAGGATGAGCAGTTCTTC.

Here the CDR3 DNA reads TGTGCCAGCAGCCCAGGCCCCCAAGTGTATGGCTACACCTTC. It yields the protein CASSPGPQVYGYTF. The genes are TRBV3-1 and TRBJ1-2; D gene unclear. This CDR3 spans 14 amino acids. The ends were cut back, 4 bases at V and 5 bases at J, with 14 bases in the middle. Germline V gene lookup returns CDR1 LGHDT and CDR2 YNNKEL (reference sequence).

This clonotype was detected ten times or more. At one of its ends the junction is not consistent with the germline gene, which may arise from a read error. The chain links TRBV12-3 or TRBV12-4 to TRBJ2-1; perhaps TRBD2 as D (5 bases). This CDR3 is built from 14 residues. The CDR3 bases are TGTGCCAGCAGGTTAGGACTCATAGACAATGAGCAGTTCTTC. The encoded protein is CASRLGLIDNEQFF.

This clonotype was seen ten or more times. In DNA, the CDR3 is TGCGCCAGCAGCTTGGTCGGGGGCCAAGAGACCCAGTACTTC. Translated: CASSLVGGQETQYF. The chain is built from TRBV5-1 and TRBJ2-5, with D perhaps matching TRBD2 (6 bases). The CDR3 has 14 residues. CDR1 is SGHRS, CDR2 YFSETQ, per germline. Trimming pared 0 bases from V and 1 base from J, leaving 7 bases between. The full variable domain, rest sourced from reference TRBV5-1 and TRBJ2-5, is KAGVTQTPRYLIKTRGQQVTLSCSPISGHRSVSWYQQTPGQGLQFLFEYFSETQRNKGNFPGRFSGRQFSNSRSEMNVSTLELGDSALYLCASSLVGGQETQYFGPGTRLLVL.

This clonotype was picked up many times. The chain links TRBV5-1 to TRBJ1-2; the D gene is possibly TRBD1 (5 bases). This CDR3 is 17 amino acids long. Trimming pared 4 bases from V and 1 base from J, leaving 20 bases between. Germline lookup yields CDR1 SGHRS and CDR2 YFSETQ. The CDR3 DNA reads as TGCGCCAGCAGCCCGACCTTGTCAGGGTCGGTTAACTATGGCTACACCTTC. It translates to CASSPTLSGSVNYGYTF.

The chain carries TRBV7-2 and TRBJ2-2, with TRBD2 matching 8 bases. V was clipped by 3 bases and J by 7 bases; unmatched bases: 7. The CDR3 extends over 15 amino acids. Germline V gives CDR1 SGHTA, CDR2 FQGNSA. This CDR3 is CASSFGGAELGELFF. CDR3 nucleotides: TGTGCCAGCAGCTTCGGGGGGGCTGAGCTCGGGGAGCTGTTTTTT.

This clonotype was counted ten times or more. J is TRBJ2-1 and V is TRBV5-5; D call uncertain. With 2 bases removed from V and 0 bases from J, the gap between germline ends came to 6 bases. The germline V gene has CDR1 SGHKS and CDR2 YYEKEE (reference sequence). CDR3 length: 14 amino acids. The CDR3 DNA reads TGTGCCAGCAGCTTCTGGGACTCCTACAATGAGCAGTTCTTC. This sequence encodes CASSFWDSYNEQFF.

This clonotype was seen many times. The V and J genes are TRBV12-3 or TRBV12-4 and TRBJ2-5, with 9 bases that match TRBD2. The junction had 11 bases not matched to a gene; V was cut back by 6 bases and J by 0 bases. The CDR3 covers 17 residues. CDR3 sequence reads: CASSPASGVRNQETQYF. CDR3 sequence (DNA): TGTGCCAGCAGCCCTGCTAGCGGGGTGCGGAACCAAGAGACCCAGTACTTC.

This clonotype was counted many times. This chain uses TRBV2 with TRBJ2-3, with 10 bases aligning to TRBD1. This CDR3 region has 16 residues. Losses at the gene ends were 6 bases for V and 0 bases for J; bases not matched to a gene: 6. Germline-derived CDR1 and CDR2 are SNHLY and FYNNEI. The CDR3 DNA sequence: TGTGCCAGCAGAAGGACAGGGGGATTTAGCACAGATACGCAGTATTTT. This encodes CASRRTGGFSTDTQYF. Full variable domain (outside the CDR3, taken from reference TRBV2 and TRBJ2-3): EPEVTQTPSHQVTQMGQEVILRCVPISNHLYFYWYRQILGQKVEFLVSFYNNEISEKSEIFDDQFSVERPDGSNFTLKIRSTKLEDSAMYFCASRRTGGFSTDTQYFGPGTRLTVL.

This clonotype has at least ten counts. This chain links TRBV12-3 or TRBV12-4 with TRBJ2-3; D perhaps matches TRBD2 (6 bases). The CDR3 consists of 14 residues. The germline V and J ends were trimmed by 6 bases and 6 bases, with 16 bases remaining between them. CDR3 bases: TGTGCCAGCAGAGAATCGACTAGTTTTGATACGCAGTATTTT. Encoded protein: CASRESTSFDTQYF.

The V call is TRBV5-1, the J call TRBJ2-1; possibly TRBD1 for D (5 bases). The CDR3 runs 16 residues. Trimming removed 4 bases from V and 4 bases from J, with 18 bases in between. Germline V gives CDR1 SGHRS, CDR2 YFSETQ. The CDR3 nucleotides are TGCGCCAGCAGCACGGGTAGTGCGACAGTTTACAATGAGCAGTTCTTC. Amino acids: CASSTGSATVYNEQFF.

This clonotype has just a few counts. This rearrangement joins TRBV5-6 to TRBJ1-3, with D unresolved. In germline, CDR1 is SGHDT, CDR2 YYEEEE. The CDR3 is 15 residues long. The V end was cut by 0 bases, the J end by 0 bases, with 7 bases between. The chain's CDR3 is CASSLGPSSGNTIYF. In DNA form, the CDR3 reads TGTGCCAGCAGCTTGGGACCGAGCTCTGGAAACACCATATATTTT.

This chain links TRBV7-8 with TRBJ1-6; D unresolved. Germline-derived CDR1 and CDR2 are SGHVS and FQNEAQ. This CDR3 is built from 16 residues. V was cut by 3 bases and J by 2 bases, with 11 bases left in between. CDR3 bases: TGTGCCAGCAGCTTTGCTTTCGGGCCCTATAATTCACCCCTCCACTTT. Residues: CASSFAFGPYNSPLHF.

This clonotype was seen many times. V is TRBV12-3 or TRBV12-4 and J is TRBJ2-5; D gene ambiguous. The CDR3 length is 13 residues. Trimming took off 6 bases at V and 5 bases at J, with 13 bases between the two ends. The CDR3 sequence: CASSPLSSETQYF. CDR3 in DNA: TGTGCCAGCAGCCCACTTAGCAGTGAGACCCAGTACTTC.

This clonotype was found many times. V is TRBV30 and J is TRBJ2-1; 11 bases agree with TRBD2. This CDR3 has 14 amino acids. Losses at the gene ends were 6 bases for V and 4 bases for J; bases not matched to a gene: 5. Germline loops: CDR1 GTSNPN, CDR2 SVGIG (reference sequence). The CDR3 region has the DNA TGTGCCTGCTTGACTAGCGGGATGTACAATGAGCAGTTCTTC. This encodes CACLTSGMYNEQFF.

This clonotype was observed at least ten times. The V gene is TRBV20-1, the J gene TRBJ2-7, with D possibly being TRBD1 (5 bases). CDR1 is DFQATT and CDR2 is SNEGSKA in the germline V gene (reference sequence). With 3 bases removed from V and 2 bases from J, the gap between germline ends came to 20 bases. The CDR3 is 16 residues long. CDR3 loop: CSARGHYSMGTYEQYF. The CDR3 coding sequence is TGCAGTGCTAGGGGGCACTACTCAATGGGAACCTACGAGCAGTACTTC.

This clonotype was seen a handful of times. The chain recombines TRBV12-3 or TRBV12-4 with TRBJ2-7; 9 bases align to TRBD1. The CDR3 is 15 amino acids. V dropped 4 bases and J dropped 2; count of bases not matched to a gene: 6. Here the CDR3 DNA reads TGTGCCAGCAGTTCGGGACAGGGCGGACCCTACGAGCAGTACTTC. It is translated as CASSSGQGGPYEQYF.

Comment on this clonotype: Just one base apart from a much larger clone, this may be a read error. V gene TRBV5-1 combines with J gene TRBJ2-3; 7 bases agree with TRBD2. CDR1 and CDR2 from the germline V gene are SGHRS and YFSETQ. This CDR3 comprises 14 residues. In DNA, the CDR3 is TGCGTCAGCAGCATAGGACTAGGCGGGGATACGCAGTATTTT. Its translation is CVSSIGLGGDTQYF.

At least ten counts were recorded for this clonotype. The chain has TRBV24-1 and TRBJ1-5; TRBD1 aligns across 10 bases. The CDR3 runs to 17 residues. Germline trimming cut 0 bases from V and 3 bases from J; bases unmatched to any gene: 4. Per the germline V gene, CDR1 is KGHDR and CDR2 is SFDVKD. This CDR3 reads CATSDLGTGATNQPQHF. CDR3 nucleotide sequence: TGTGCCACCAGTGATTTGGGGACAGGGGCTACCAATCAGCCCCAGCATTTT.

This clonotype was seen repeatedly, ten times or more. The chain has TRBV12-3 or TRBV12-4 and TRBJ1-1, with D uncertain. This CDR3 has 13 amino acids. Trimming cost V 2 bases and J 4 bases, with 8 bases left between them. The CDR3 DNA is TGTGCCAGCAGTTTAAGTGAGCGCACTGAAGCTTTCTTT. Translated: CASSLSERTEAFF.

This clonotype was recorded a few times. The rearrangement uses TRBV5-1 and TRBJ1-2; D is unresolved. CDR1 and CDR2 (germline): SGHRS, YFSETQ. V gave up 3 bases and J gave up 2 bases, with 14 bases separating them. The CDR3 sequence is 15 residues long. The CDR3 region is CASSSSPGNNYGYTF. In DNA form, the CDR3 reads TGCGCCAGCAGCTCTTCTCCAGGAAACAACTATGGCTACACCTTC.

Ten or more counts support this clonotype. The rearrangement links TRBV7-2 to TRBJ2-7, with D possibly called TRBD1 or TRBD2 (5 bases each). V lost 4 bases, J lost 5 bases, and 15 bases lay in between. Germline V lookup: CDR1 SGHTA, CDR2 FQGNSA. CDR3 length equals 14 residues. The CDR3 region is CASSSSWWGHEQYF. In DNA, the CDR3 is TGTGCCAGCAGCTCCTCCTGGTGGGGACACGAGCAGTACTTC. Full variable domain (remainder filled in from reference TRBV7-2 and TRBJ2-7): GAGVSQSPSNKVTEKGKDVELRCDPISGHTALYWYRQSLGQGLEFLIYFQGNSAPDKSGLPSDRFSAERTGGSVSTLTIQRTQQEDSAVYLCASSSSWWGHEQYFGPGTRLTVT.

This clonotype came up many times. This chain joins TRBV6-1 and TRBJ1-5, with D possibly matching TRBD1 (5 bases). Trimming stripped 7 bases from V and 2 bases from J, with 12 bases between. In germline, CDR1 is MNHNS, CDR2 SASEGT. This CDR3 comprises 14 residues. In nucleotides, the CDR3 is TGTGCCAGCAAACGGGGCCTGGGCAATCAGCCCCAGCATTTT. Translation: CASKRGLGNQPQHF.

This clonotype was counted ten times or more. The chain employs TRBV7-9 and TRBJ1-1; maybe TRBD1 (5 bases). The CDR3 length is 14 residues. V was clipped by 2 bases and J by 4 bases, with 11 bases between them. CDR1 is SEHNR and CDR2 is FQNEAQ in the germline V gene (reference sequence). In DNA, the CDR3 is TGTGCCAGCAGCTTACGGCAGGGAGGCACTGAAGCTTTCTTT. Its translation: CASSLRQGGTEAFF.

The sample holds many counts of this clonotype. The chain couples TRBV4-1 to TRBJ2-1; D may match TRBD1 or TRBD2 (5 bases each). Germline lookup yields CDR1 MGHRA and CDR2 YSYEKL. Trimming removed 5 bases from V and 0 bases from J, with 20 bases in between. The CDR3 runs 18 residues. The CDR3 spells CASSLKVGAGTSYNEQFF. CDR3 coding DNA: TGCGCCAGCAGCTTAAAGGTAGGGGCCGGGACCTCCTACAATGAGCAGTTCTTC.